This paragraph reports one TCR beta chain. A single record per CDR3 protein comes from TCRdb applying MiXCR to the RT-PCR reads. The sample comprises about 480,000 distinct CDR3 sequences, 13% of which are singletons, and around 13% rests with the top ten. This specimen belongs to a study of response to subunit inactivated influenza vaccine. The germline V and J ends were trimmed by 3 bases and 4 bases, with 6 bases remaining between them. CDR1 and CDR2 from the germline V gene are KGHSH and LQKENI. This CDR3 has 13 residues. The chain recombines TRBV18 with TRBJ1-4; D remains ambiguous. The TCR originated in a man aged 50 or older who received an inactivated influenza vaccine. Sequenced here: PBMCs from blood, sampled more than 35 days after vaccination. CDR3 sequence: CASSPRSNEKLFF. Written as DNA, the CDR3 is TGTGCCAGCTCACCCCGGAGTAATGAAAAACTGTTTTTT.